Listed below are T cell receptor beta chains from one sample, sequenced in a study of response to subunit inactivated influenza vaccine. TCRdb ran MiXCR on the RT-PCR reads and lists one entry per CDR3 protein. The data show approximately 700,000 distinct CDR3 sequences, about 15% seen once. Source: PBMCs from blood, taken 14 to 15 days before vaccination. These receptors came from a man over 45 who received an inactivated influenza vaccine. The CDR3 runs from the conserved cysteine through the conserved F or W. A D gene is named only where the DNA matches it firmly. Clone size is not always given. Where it is, it says once, few, many or a class for expanded clones.

V gene,J gene,clone size,D gene,CDR3 DNA,CDR3 protein
TRBV20-1,TRBJ2-7,few,-,TGCAGTGCTAGAGAGGCTGGAGGGGGTACAAGAGCCTACGAGCAGTACTTC,CSAREAGGGTRAYEQYF
TRBV6-5,TRBJ1-2,few,-,TGTGCCAGCAGTTACGGCGGGGACTATGGCTACACCTTC,CASSYGGDYGYTF
TRBV7-9,TRBJ2-5,-,-,TGTGCCAGCAGCCGGCCGGAGACCCAGTACTTC,CASSRPETQYF
TRBV12-3/TRBV12-4,TRBJ1-1,few,-,TGTGCCAGCAGTTTAGAGGTGGGGATTGCCACTGAAGCTTTCTTT,CASSLEVGIATEAFF
TRBV28,TRBJ2-7,-,-,TGTGCCAGCACGTTGGGGGTGGATTACGAGCAGTACTTC,CASTLGVDYEQYF
TRBV10-3,TRBJ2-7,-,-,TGTGCCATCAGGGACAAGGATTGGGAGCAGTACTTC,CAIRDKDWEQYF
TRBV27,TRBJ1-2,few,-,TGTGCCAGCAGTTTATGGCAGGGGAGTGGCTACACCTTC,CASSLWQGSGYTF
TRBV5-1,TRBJ2-1,-,TRBD1,TGCGCCAGCAGCTCCGGGACAGGGGGCAGTAGCACCTACAATGAGCAGTTCTTC,CASSSGTGGSSTYNEQFF
TRBV6-5,TRBJ2-3,-,TRBD2,TGTGCCAGCAGTTACGGGACCTGGCGGGGGGGCACAGATACGCAGTATTTT,CASSYGTWRGGTDTQYF
TRBV9,TRBJ2-1,-,TRBD1,TGTGCCAGCAGACCCGGCATGGGACAGAATCACAATGAGCAGTTCTTC,CASRPGMGQNHNEQFF
TRBV4-2,TRBJ1-1,-,-,TGTGCCAGCAGCCAATCGAGAGACACTGAAGCTTTCTTT,CASSQSRDTEAFF
TRBV12-3/TRBV12-4,TRBJ2-2,-,-,TGTGCCAGCAGTCATGGGGGACCGAACACCGGGGAGCTGTTTTTT,CASSHGGPNTGELFF
TRBV7-6,TRBJ2-5,-,-,TGTGCCAGCAGCTTAGGGGTCAGGCGGGAGACCCAGTACTTC,CASSLGVRRETQYF
TRBV7-2,TRBJ2-4,few,-,TGTGCCAGCAGCTTAGAAAGGTTGGCCAAAAACATTCAGTACTTC,CASSLERLAKNIQYF